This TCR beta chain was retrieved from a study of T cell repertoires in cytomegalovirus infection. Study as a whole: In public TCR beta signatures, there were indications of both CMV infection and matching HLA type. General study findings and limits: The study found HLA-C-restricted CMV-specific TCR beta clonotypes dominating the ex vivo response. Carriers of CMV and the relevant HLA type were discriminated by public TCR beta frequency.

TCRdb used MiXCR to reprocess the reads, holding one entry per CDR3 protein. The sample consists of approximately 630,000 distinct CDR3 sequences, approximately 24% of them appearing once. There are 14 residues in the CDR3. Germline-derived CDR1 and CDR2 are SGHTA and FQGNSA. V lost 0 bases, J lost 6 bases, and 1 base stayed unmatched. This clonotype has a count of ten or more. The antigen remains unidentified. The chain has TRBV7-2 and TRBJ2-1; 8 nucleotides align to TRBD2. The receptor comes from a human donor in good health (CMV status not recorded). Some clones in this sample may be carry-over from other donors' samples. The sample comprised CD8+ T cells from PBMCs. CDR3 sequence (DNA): TGTGCCAGCAGCTTAGCGGCGGGGGGCAATGAGCAGTTCTTC. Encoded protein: CASSLAAGGNEQFF.